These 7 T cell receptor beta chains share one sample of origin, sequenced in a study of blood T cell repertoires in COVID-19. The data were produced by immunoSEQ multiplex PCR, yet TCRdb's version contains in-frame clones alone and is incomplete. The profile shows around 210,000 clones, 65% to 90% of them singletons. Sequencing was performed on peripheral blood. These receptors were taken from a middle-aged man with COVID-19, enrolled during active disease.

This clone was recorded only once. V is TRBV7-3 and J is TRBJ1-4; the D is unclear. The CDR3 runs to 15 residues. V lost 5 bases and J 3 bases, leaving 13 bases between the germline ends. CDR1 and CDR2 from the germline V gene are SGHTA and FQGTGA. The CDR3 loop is CASSASGGANEKLFF. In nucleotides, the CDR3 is TGTGCCAGCAGCGCCTCGGGAGGAGCTAATGAAAAACTGTTTTTT.

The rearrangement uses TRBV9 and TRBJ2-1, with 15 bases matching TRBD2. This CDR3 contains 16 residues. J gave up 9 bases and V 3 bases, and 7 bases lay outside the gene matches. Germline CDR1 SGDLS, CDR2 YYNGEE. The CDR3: CASSGGLAGGPSEQFF. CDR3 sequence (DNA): TGTGCCAGCAGCGGAGGACTAGCGGGGGGGCCGAGTGAGCAGTTCTTC.

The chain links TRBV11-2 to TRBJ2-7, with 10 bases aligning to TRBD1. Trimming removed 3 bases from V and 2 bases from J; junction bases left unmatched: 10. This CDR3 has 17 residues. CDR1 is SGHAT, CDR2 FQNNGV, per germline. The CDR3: CASSLGGHGTGAYEQYF. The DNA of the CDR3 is TGTGCCAGCAGCTTGGGGGGCCACGGGACAGGGGCCTACGAGCAGTACTTC.

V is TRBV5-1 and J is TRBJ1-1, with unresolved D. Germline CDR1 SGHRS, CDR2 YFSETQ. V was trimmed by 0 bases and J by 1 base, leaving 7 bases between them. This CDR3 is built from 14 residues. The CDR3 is CASSLEQRNTEAFF. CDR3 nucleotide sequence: TGCGCCAGCAGCTTGGAACAGAGGAACACTGAAGCTTTCTTT.

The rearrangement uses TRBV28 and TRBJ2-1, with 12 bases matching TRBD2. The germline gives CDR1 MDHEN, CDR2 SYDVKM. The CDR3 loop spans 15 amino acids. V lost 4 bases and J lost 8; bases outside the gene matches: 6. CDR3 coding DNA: TGTGCCAGCAGTTATGGGACTAGCGGGTACTATGAGCAGTTCTTC. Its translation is CASSYGTSGYYEQFF.

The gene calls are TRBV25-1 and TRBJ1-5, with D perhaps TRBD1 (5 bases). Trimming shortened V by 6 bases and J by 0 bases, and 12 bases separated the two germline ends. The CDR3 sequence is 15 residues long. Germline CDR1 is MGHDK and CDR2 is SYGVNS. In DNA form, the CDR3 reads TGTGCCAGCAGCGACAGTTTTTATAGCAATCAGCCCCAGCATTTT. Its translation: CASSDSFYSNQPQHF.

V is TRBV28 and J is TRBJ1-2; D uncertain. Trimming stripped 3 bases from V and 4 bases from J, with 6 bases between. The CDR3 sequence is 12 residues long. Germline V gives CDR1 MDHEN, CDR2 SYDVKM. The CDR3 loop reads CASSFGSYGYTF. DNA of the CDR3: TGTGCCAGCAGTTTCGGGAGCTATGGCTACACCTTC.